This T cell receptor beta chain came from a study of blood T cells in healthy people across ages. The study, taken as a whole, reports: In older individuals, TCR beta diversity per million T cells was lower, falling roughly linearly with age. More naive CD4+ cells and higher diversity marked long-lived donors relative to aged donors. Strong correlation was found linking TCR beta diversity to naive T cell percentage. The diversity estimates, figures obtained from one million T cells, were considered underestimates.

The second PCR ran about 6 to 12 cycles with a sample-barcoded 5' primer and J-beta primers. TCRdb analysed the 5' RACE reads with MiXCR anew, one entry per CDR3 protein. The data contain 630,000 or so distinct CDR3 sequences, roughly 32% of them seen just once; the ten biggest clones take up 15%. The CDR3 spans 18 residues. V lost 1 base, J lost 2 bases, and 10 bases stayed unmatched. The germline CDR1 and CDR2 sequences are SEHNR and FQNEAQ (reference sequence). This clonotype was seen once. Its antigen is still unknown. This receptor was obtained from a woman at least 80 years old in good health. Material for sequencing was blood. The chain uses TRBV7-9 and TRBJ2-7; TRBD2 aligns across 11 bases. CDR3 amino acids: CASSLVKYPTSGAYEQYF. In DNA form, the CDR3 reads TGTGCCAGCAGCTTAGTCAAATACCCGACTAGCGGGGCCTACGAGCAGTACTTC.